A single sample gave rise to the 21 T cell receptor beta chains below, sequenced in a study of T cells in Graves' hyperthyroidism and ophthalmopathy. Researchers amplified the TCR beta CDR3 regions from RNA transcripts. The study used the HTBI primer set for a first-round RT-PCR of the TCR CDR3. Using its own MiXCR run on the multiplex PCR reads, TCRdb lists one record per CDR3 protein. Among around 350,000 distinct CDR3 sequences listed, roughly a sixth were seen once. The sample consisted of blood. The source of these receptors is a woman aged 25 to 45 with Graves' hyperthyroidism that later progressed to Graves' ophthalmopathy.

The chain is built from TRBV5-1 and TRBJ2-7, with a possible D match to TRBD2 (5 bases). CDR3 length: 14 residues. V lost 1 base and J lost 3, with 11 bases in between. CDR1 and CDR2 (germline): SGHRS, YFSETQ. The CDR3 DNA reads as TGCGCCAGCAGCTTGCACGGGAACCTCTACGAGCAGTACTTC. It yields the protein CASSLHGNLYEQYF.

The chain links TRBV6-1 to TRBJ2-2; 9 nucleotides agree with TRBD2. Germline V gene lookup returns CDR1 MNHNS and CDR2 SASEGT. The CDR3 extends over 16 amino acids. Trimming removed 1 base from V and 3 bases from J; junction bases left unmatched: 3. The CDR3 DNA sequence: TGTGCCAGCAGTGAAGTTAGACTAGCGGACACCGGGGAGCTGTTTTTT. This codes for CASSEVRLADTGELFF.

This clonotype was found once. The junction departs from the called germline gene at one end, perhaps through a read error. This chain links TRBV7-6 with TRBJ2-1, with a possible D match to TRBD2 (5 bases). The CDR3 has 15 residues. Per germline, CDR1 SGHVS and CDR2 FNYEAQ. The CDR3 DNA is TGTGCCAGCAGCTTAAGTGGCGGGCCCAACAATAAGCAGTTCTTC. Protein: CASSLSGGPNNKQFF.

This clonotype was detected many times. The CDR3 DNA reads as TGCAGTGCTGACGCAGGGGGACCCTACAATGAGCAGTTCTTC. Protein: CSADAGGPYNEQFF. The rearrangement joins TRBV20-1 to TRBJ2-1; 7 bases match TRBD1. The CDR3 covers 14 residues. The germline CDR1 and CDR2 sequences are DFQATT and SNEGSKA (reference sequence). The V segment lost 5 bases and the J segment 2 bases; nucleotides outside the gene matches: 6.

This clonotype was found many times. The gene calls are TRBV20-1 and TRBJ2-5, with D possibly matching TRBD1 (5 bases). Germline CDR1 DFQATT, CDR2 SNEGSKA (reference sequence). V was pared by 3 bases and J by 4 bases, with 15 bases between. The CDR3 is 14 residues long. The CDR3 sequence: CSASRLGLSETQYF. In DNA form, the CDR3 reads TGCAGTGCTAGTCGTTTGGGGCTCTCAGAGACCCAGTACTTC.

V and J are TRBV12-5 and TRBJ1-2; weak D call: TRBD1 (5 bases). V was pared by 6 bases and J by 8 bases, with 13 bases between. The germline V gene encodes CDR1 LGHNT and CDR2 FRNRAP. The CDR3 contains 12 residues. The CDR3 is CASGSGFEGYTF. The CDR3 DNA sequence: TGTGCTAGTGGATCAGGGTTTGAAGGCTACACCTTC.

The J gene is TRBJ1-5, the V gene TRBV2; TRBD1 aligns across 10 bases. From germline, CDR1 is SNHLY and CDR2 FYNNEI. V trimming: 6 bases; J trimming: 7 bases; junction bases outside the gene matches: 3. The CDR3 spans 13 residues. The CDR3 coding sequence is TGTGCCAGCAGCCGACAGGGGGCCCAGCCCCAGCATTTT. It codes for CASSRQGAQPQHF.

This clonotype was seen only a few times. The chain links TRBV29-1 to TRBJ1-2; weak D call: TRBD1 (5 bases). Germline loops: CDR1 SQVTM, CDR2 ANQGSEA. The CDR3 is made up of 12 amino acids. Deletions cut 5 bases from V and 4 bases from J, with 11 bases between. Here the CDR3 reads CSVKTETYGYTF. Here the CDR3 DNA reads TGCAGCGTTAAGACAGAGACCTATGGCTACACCTTC.

The V call is TRBV28, the J call TRBJ1-5, with 7 positions matching TRBD1. V gave up 6 bases and J gave up 10 bases; unmatched junction bases: 12. The CDR3 is made up of 14 amino acids. CDR1 is MDHEN and CDR2 is SYDVKM in the germline V gene. In DNA form, the CDR3 reads TGTGCCAGCAGAACGCAGGGGGAGAGATTTCCCCAGCATTTT. Amino acid sequence: CASRTQGERFPQHF.

Many counts were recorded for this clonotype. The chain links TRBV11-2 to TRBJ2-7; 7 nucleotides line up with TRBD2. This CDR3 spans 17 amino acids. Germline lookup yields CDR1 SGHAT and CDR2 FQNNGV. The V gene end was trimmed by 0 bases and the J gene end by 3 bases; junction bases not matched to a gene: 11. This CDR3 reads CASSLEAPSGPSYEQYF. DNA of the CDR3: TGTGCCAGCAGCTTAGAGGCGCCTAGCGGACCTAGCTACGAGCAGTACTTC.

The chain recombines TRBV20-1 with TRBJ1-1, with a possible D match to TRBD1 (5 bases). Germline-derived CDR1 and CDR2 are DFQATT and SNEGSKA (reference sequence). The V gene lost 0 bases and the J gene lost 2 bases, with 13 bases spanning the gap. CDR3 length equals 15 residues. CDR3 region: CSARDYEGRNTEAFF. As DNA, the CDR3 is TGCAGTGCTAGAGATTATGAGGGGCGCAACACTGAAGCTTTCTTT.

This clonotype appeared many times. V and J are TRBV6-5 and TRBJ2-2, with 10 bases that match TRBD2. Germline CDR1 reads MNHEY; CDR2 reads SVGAGI. This CDR3 comprises 14 residues. V was pared by 4 bases and J by 5 bases, with 1 base of the junction left unmatched. The CDR3 loop is CASSLTSGTGELFF. Written as DNA, the CDR3 is TGTGCCAGCAGTTTGACTAGCGGGACCGGGGAGCTGTTTTTT.

The sample holds many counts of this clonotype. The J gene is TRBJ1-2, the V gene TRBV3-1; TRBD1 agrees at 9 bases. The CDR3 totals 14 residues. V gave up 1 base and J gave up 8 bases; unmatched junction bases: 5. In germline, CDR1 is LGHDT, CDR2 YNNKEL (reference sequence). The CDR3 nucleotides read TGTGCCAGCAGCCAAGGACAGGGGGTCTGGGGCTACACCTTC. Translation gives CASSQGQGVWGYTF.

This clonotype has ten or more counts. The chain joins TRBV5-1 to TRBJ2-7; D gene uncertain. Trimming stripped 4 bases from V and 2 bases from J, with 10 bases between. Germline V gives CDR1 SGHRS, CDR2 YFSETQ. This CDR3 region has 13 residues. The CDR3 DNA reads as TGCGCCAGCAGCCTTGACCATGCCTACGAGCAGTACTTC. Translation gives CASSLDHAYEQYF.

This clonotype was observed at least ten times. The chain combines TRBV5-1 with TRBJ2-7; 8 bases match TRBD1. The CDR3 runs 14 residues. Germline loops: CDR1 SGHRS, CDR2 YFSETQ. Trimming cost V 3 bases and J 3 bases; bases outside gene matches: 5. The CDR3 region has the DNA TGCGCCAGCAGCTCAGGGGGCAATGGCTACGAGCAGTACTTC. It specifies CASSSGGNGYEQYF.

This clonotype was seen ten or more times. The J gene is TRBJ1-6, the V gene TRBV5-6; D ambiguous. Trimming shortened V by 0 bases and J by 10 bases, and 5 bases separated the two germline ends. Germline CDR1 and CDR2: SGHDT and YYEEEE. The CDR3 has 12 amino acids. In DNA form, the CDR3 reads TGTGCCAGCAGCTTGGTTCTGTCACCCCTCCACTTT. Residues: CASSLVLSPLHF. The full variable domain, in which reference TRBV5-6 and TRBJ1-6 provide the parts outside the CDR3, is DAGVTQSPTHLIKTRGQQVTLRCSPKSGHDTVSWYQQALGQGPQFIFQYYEEEERQRGNFPDRFSGHQFPNYSSELNVNALLLGDSALYLCASSLVLSPLHFGNGTRLTVT.

The table lists this clonotype with many counts. The chain carries TRBV20-1 and TRBJ2-1; 15 bases line up with TRBD2. This CDR3 has 14 residues. J gave up 12 bases and V 3 bases, and 6 bases lay outside the gene matches. Germline V lookup: CDR1 DFQATT, CDR2 SNEGSKA (reference sequence). The CDR3 DNA reads as TGCAGTGCTAGTAGGACTAGCGGGGGGGGAGGGCAGTTCTTC. It specifies CSASRTSGGGGQFF.

This clonotype was counted at least ten times. The V and J genes are TRBV30 and TRBJ2-7; D is unclear. V lost 0 bases, J lost 4 bases, and 4 bases lay in between. This CDR3 contains 11 residues. Looked up from germline, CDR1 is GTSNPN and CDR2 is SVGIG (reference sequence). The CDR3 DNA reads as TGTGCCTGGAGTGTGACGTACGAGCAGTACTTC. As protein: CAWSVTYEQYF.

Points on this clonotype: A single base separates this from a much larger clone, so it may be a read error. The chain recombines TRBV10-1 with TRBJ2-7; D gene unclear. The CDR3 is made up of 13 amino acids. Germline V gene data show CDR1 as WNHNN and CDR2 as SYGVQD (reference sequence). The CDR3 sequence: CVSSESPGYEQYF. DNA for the CDR3: TGCGTCAGCAGTGAGTCCCCGGGCTACGAGCAGTACTTC.

In this sample, this clonotype turned up many times. The V and J genes are TRBV10-3 and TRBJ1-2; a weak D match, TRBD1 (5 bases). This CDR3 has 13 amino acids. The germline V and J ends were trimmed by 7 bases and 4 bases, with 13 bases remaining between them. Germline assignment: CDR1 ENHRY and CDR2 SYGVKD. The CDR3 region has the DNA TGTGCCATCACCCAGGGTCCCACCTATGGCTACACCTTC. This translates into CAITQGPTYGYTF.

This chain uses TRBV19 with TRBJ2-2; 10 bases map to TRBD1. Germline V CDR1 and CDR2: LNHDA, SQIVND (reference sequence). The CDR3 totals 15 residues. J was trimmed by 5 bases and V by 5 bases; bases with no gene match: 5. DNA for the CDR3: TGTGCCAGTAGTCCGGGACAGGGGTTTACCGGGGAGCTGTTTTTT. Encoded protein: CASSPGQGFTGELFF.